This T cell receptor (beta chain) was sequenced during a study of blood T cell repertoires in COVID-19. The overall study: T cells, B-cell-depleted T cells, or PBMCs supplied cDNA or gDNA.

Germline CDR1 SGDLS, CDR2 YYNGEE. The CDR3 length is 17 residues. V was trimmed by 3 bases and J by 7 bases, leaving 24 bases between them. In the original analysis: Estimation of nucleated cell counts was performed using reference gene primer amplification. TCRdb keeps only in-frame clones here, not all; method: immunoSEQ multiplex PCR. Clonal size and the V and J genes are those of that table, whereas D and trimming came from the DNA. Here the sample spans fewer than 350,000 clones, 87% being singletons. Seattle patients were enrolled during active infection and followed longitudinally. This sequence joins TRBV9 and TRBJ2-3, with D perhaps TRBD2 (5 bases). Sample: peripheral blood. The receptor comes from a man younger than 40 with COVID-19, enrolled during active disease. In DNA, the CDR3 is TGTGCCAGCAGCGAGGGCCCGGGGAGAAGTGAATGGTATACGCAGTATTTT. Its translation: CASSEGPGRSEWYTQYF.